What follows is one T cell receptor beta chain and its context. Its specific antigen is unknown. Within one base of it there is no much larger clone, and no base qualities were kept. TCRdb records Illumina HiSeq 1500 as the sequencer. TCRdb redid the processing of the public reads, applying fastp at Q25 and MiXCR, and retained in-frame beta chains. Every CDR3 protein is listed once, alongside the most common genes and DNA of its rows. The sample table contains 300,000 to 400,000 distinct CDR3 sequences; only one count was recorded for roughly 20% of them. Approximately 10% of the sample goes to the ten largest clones. The data belong to a study of T cell repertoires in cytomegalovirus infection (dated 2019 in TCRdb). Turning to the overall study: Donor HLA type was relevant to the analysis, because carriage of CMV infection together with the matching HLA type was indicated by public TCR beta signatures. General study outcomes and caveats: In the ex vivo response, HLA-C-restricted CMV-specific TCR beta clonotypes were dominant, and in two of eight donors the single most frequent clonotype came from this HLA-C-restricted group. In both this cohort and an independent approximately 400-donor cohort, the cumulative frequency of public TCR beta family members distinguished carriers of CMV infection plus the relevant HLA type.

The germline V gene supplies CDR1 MNHEY and CDR2 SVGEGT. At the junction V is shortened by 2 bases and J by 5 bases, with 4 bases in between. The CDR3 covers 12 residues, taking in both the cysteine and the phenylalanine. Only the CDR3 region is kept as DNA, spanning 36 bases read in frame from base 1. Sequenced: PBMCs. This chain joins TRBV6-2 or TRBV6-3 to TRBJ1-5; no D gene call is confident. The sequence was collected from a human donor in good health (CMV status not recorded). Some clones in this sample may be carry-over from other donors' samples. The CDR3 region reads CASSYQYQPQHF. The DNA reads TGTGCCAGCAGTTACCAGTATCAGCCCCAGCATTTT.